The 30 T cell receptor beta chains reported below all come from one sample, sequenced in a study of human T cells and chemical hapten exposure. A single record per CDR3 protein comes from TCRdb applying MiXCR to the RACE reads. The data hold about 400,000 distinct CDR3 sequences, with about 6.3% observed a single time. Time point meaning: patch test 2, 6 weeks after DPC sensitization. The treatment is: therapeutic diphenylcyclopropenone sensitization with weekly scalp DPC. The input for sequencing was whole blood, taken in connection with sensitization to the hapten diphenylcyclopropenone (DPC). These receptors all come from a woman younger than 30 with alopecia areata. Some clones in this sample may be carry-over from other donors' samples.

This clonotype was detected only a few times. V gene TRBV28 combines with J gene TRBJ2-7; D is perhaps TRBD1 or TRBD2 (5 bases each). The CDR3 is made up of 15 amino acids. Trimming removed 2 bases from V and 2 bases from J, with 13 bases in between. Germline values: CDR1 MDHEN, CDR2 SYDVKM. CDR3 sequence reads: CASSLRETGPYEQYF. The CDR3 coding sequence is TGTGCCAGCAGTTTACGGGAAACAGGCCCCTACGAGCAGTACTTC.

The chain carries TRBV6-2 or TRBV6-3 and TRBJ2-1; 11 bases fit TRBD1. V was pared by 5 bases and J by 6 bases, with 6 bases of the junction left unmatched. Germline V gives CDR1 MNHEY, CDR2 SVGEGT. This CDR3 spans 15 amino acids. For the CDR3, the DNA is TGTGCCAGCAGTCAGGGACAGGGGGTGGTCAATGAGCAGTTCTTC. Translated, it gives CASSQGQGVVNEQFF.

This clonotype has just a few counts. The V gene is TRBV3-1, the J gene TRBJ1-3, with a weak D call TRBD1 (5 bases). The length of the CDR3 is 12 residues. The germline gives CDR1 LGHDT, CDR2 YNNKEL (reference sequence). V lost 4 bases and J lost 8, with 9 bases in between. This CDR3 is CASSPRGDTIYF. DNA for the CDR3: TGTGCCAGCAGCCCGCGAGGGGACACCATATATTTT.

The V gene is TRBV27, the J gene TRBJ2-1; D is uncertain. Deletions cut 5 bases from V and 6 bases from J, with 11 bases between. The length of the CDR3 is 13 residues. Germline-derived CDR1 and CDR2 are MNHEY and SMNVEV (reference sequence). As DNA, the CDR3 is TGTGCCAGCAGTGACGGGCCCCTCAATGAGCAGTTCTTC. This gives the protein CASSDGPLNEQFF.

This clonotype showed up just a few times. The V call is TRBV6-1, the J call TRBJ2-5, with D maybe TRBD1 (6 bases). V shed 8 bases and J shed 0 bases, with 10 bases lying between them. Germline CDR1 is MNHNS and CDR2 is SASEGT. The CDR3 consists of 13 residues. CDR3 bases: TGTGCCAGCGTTACAGGGTACCAAGAGACCCAGTACTTC. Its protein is CASVTGYQETQYF.

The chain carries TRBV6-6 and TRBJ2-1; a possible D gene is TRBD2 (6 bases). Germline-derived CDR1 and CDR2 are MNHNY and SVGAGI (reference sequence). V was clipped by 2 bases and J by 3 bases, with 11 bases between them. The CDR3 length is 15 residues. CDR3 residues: CASSYLSGDYNEQFF. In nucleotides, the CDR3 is TGTGCCAGCAGTTACCTTTCGGGAGACTACAATGAGCAGTTCTTC.

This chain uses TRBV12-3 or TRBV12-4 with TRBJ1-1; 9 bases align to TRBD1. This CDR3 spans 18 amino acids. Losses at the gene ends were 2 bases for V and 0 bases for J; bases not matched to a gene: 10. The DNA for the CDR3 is TGTGCCAGCAGTTTAACTGGGACAGGGACCCTCTTGAACACTGAAGCTTTCTTT. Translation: CASSLTGTGTLLNTEAFF.

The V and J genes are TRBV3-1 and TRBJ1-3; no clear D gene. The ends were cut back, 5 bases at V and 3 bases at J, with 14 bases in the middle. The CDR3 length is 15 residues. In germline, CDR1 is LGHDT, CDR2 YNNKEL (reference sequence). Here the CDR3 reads CASSFGAGGGNTIYF. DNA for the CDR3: TGTGCCAGCAGCTTTGGTGCAGGCGGTGGAAACACCATATATTTT.

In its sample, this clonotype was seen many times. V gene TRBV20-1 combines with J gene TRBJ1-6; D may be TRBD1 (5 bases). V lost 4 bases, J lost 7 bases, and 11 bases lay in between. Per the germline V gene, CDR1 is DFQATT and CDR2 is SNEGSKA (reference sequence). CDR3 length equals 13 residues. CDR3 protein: CSANAGKNSPLHF. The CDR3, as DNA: TGCAGTGCTAACGCAGGGAAAAATTCACCCCTCCACTTT.

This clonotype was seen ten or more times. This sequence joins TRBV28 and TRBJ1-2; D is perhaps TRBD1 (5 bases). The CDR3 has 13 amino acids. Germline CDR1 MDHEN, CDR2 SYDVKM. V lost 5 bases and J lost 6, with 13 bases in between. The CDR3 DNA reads TGTGCCAGCAGTCTCACGGAGGGGAATGGCTACACCTTC. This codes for CASSLTEGNGYTF.

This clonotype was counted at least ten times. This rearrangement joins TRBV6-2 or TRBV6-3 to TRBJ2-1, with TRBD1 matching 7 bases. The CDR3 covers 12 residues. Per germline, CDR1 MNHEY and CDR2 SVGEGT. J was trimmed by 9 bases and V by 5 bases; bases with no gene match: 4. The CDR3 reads CASSPDRAEQFF. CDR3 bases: TGTGCCAGCAGTCCAGACAGGGCTGAGCAGTTCTTC.

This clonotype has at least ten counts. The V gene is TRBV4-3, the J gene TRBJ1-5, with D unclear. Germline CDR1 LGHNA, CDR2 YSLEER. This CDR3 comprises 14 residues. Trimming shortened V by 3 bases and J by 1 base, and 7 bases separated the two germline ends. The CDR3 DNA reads TGCGCCAGCAGCCATTTACCCAGCAATCAGCCCCAGCATTTT. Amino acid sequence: CASSHLPSNQPQHF.

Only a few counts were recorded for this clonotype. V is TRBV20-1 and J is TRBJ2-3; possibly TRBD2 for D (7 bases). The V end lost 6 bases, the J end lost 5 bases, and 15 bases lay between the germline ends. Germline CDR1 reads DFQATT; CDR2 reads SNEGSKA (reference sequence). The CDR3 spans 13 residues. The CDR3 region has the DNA TGCAGTGCAGCTGGGGGGGGCGAAGATACGCAGTATTTT. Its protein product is CSAAGGGEDTQYF.

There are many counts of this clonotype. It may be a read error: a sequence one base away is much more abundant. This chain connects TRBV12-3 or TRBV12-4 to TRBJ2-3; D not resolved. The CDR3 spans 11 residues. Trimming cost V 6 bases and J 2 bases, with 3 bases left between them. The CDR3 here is CASSDTDTQYF. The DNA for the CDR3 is TGTGCCAGCAGCGACACAGATACGCAGTATTTT.

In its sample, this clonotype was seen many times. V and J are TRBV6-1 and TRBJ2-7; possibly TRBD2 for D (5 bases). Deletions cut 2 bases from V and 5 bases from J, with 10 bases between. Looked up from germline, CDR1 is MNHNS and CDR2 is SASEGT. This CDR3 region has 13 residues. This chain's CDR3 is CASSESPGNEQYF. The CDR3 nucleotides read TGTGCCAGCAGTGAAAGTCCGGGAAACGAGCAGTACTTC.

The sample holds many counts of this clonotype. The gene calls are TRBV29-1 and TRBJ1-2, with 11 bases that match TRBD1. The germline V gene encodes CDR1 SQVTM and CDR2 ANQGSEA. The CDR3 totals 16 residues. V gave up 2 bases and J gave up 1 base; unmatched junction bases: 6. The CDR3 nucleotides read TGCAGCGTTGAACCGGACAGGGGGCTGGGTAACTATGGCTACACCTTC. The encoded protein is CSVEPDRGLGNYGYTF.

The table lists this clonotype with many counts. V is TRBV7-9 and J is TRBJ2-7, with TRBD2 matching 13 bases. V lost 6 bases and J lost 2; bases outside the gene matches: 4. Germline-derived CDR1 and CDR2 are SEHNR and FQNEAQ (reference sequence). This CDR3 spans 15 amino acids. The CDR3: CASSRGTSGAYEQYF. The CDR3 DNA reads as TGTGCCAGCAGTAGGGGGACTAGCGGGGCCTACGAGCAGTACTTC. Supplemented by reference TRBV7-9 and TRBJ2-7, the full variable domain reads DTGVSQNPRHKITKRGQNVTFRCDPISEHNRLYWYRQTLGQGPEFLTYFQNEAQLEKSRLLSDRFSAERPKGSFSTLEIQRTEQGDSAMYLCASSRGTSGAYEQYFGPGTRLTVT.

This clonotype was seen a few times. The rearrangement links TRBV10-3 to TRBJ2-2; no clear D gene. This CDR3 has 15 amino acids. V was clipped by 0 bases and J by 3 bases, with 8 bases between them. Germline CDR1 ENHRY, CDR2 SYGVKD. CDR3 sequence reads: CAISESNTYTGELFF. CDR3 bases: TGTGCCATCAGTGAGTCGAACACCTACACCGGGGAGCTGTTTTTT.

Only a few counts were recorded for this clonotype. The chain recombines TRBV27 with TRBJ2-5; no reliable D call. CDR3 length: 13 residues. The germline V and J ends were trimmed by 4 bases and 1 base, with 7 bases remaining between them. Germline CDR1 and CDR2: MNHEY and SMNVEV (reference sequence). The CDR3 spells CASSYTPQETQYF. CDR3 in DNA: TGTGCCAGCAGTTACACTCCCCAAGAGACCCAGTACTTC.

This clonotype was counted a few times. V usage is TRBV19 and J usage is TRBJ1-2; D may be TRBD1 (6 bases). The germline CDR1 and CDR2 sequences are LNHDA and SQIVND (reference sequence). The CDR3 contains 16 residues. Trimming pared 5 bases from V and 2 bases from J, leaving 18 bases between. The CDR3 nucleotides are TGTGCCAGTAGTGCGCACAGGGTTGGGAAGAACTATGGCTACACCTTC. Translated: CASSAHRVGKNYGYTF.

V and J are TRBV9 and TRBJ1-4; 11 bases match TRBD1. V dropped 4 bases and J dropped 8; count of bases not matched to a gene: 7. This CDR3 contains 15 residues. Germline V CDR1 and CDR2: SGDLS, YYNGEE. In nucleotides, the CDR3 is TGTGCCAGCAGCACCGGACAGGGGGCTTACGAAAAACTGTTTTTT. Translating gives CASSTGQGAYEKLFF.

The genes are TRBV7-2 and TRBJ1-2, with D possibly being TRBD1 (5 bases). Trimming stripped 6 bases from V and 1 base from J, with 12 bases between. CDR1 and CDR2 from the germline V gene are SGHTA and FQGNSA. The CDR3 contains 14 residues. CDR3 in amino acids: CASRPGGNNYGYTF. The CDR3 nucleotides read TGTGCCAGCAGGCCGGGGGGAAATAACTATGGCTACACCTTC.

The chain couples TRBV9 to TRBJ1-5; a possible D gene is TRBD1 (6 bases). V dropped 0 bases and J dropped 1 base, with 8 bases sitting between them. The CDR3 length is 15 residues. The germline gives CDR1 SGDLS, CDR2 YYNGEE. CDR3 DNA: TGTGCCAGCAGCGTAGTGGGGGGCAGCAATCAGCCCCAGCATTTT. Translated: CASSVVGGSNQPQHF.

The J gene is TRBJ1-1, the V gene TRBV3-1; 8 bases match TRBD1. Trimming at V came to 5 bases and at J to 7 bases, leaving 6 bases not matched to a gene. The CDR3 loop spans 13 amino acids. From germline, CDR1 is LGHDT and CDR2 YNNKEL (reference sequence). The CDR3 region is CASSGGQGSEAFF. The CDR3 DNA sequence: TGTGCCAGCAGCGGCGGACAGGGAAGTGAAGCTTTCTTT.

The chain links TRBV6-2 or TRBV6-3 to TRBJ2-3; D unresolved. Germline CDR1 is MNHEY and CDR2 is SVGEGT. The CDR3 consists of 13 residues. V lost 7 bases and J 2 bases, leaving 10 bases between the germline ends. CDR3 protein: CASKSEDTDTQYF. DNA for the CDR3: TGTGCCAGCAAATCCGAGGACACAGATACGCAGTATTTT.

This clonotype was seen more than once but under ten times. The CDR3, as DNA: TGCAGTGCTAGAGATCTGGGGGGAGGTGGTGAAGCTTTCTTT. This codes for CSARDLGGGGEAFF. The chain combines TRBV20-1 with TRBJ1-1; D is possibly TRBD1 (5 bases). The CDR3 loop spans 14 amino acids. V gave up 0 bases and J gave up 7 bases, with 15 bases separating them. CDR1 and CDR2 (germline): DFQATT, SNEGSKA (reference sequence).

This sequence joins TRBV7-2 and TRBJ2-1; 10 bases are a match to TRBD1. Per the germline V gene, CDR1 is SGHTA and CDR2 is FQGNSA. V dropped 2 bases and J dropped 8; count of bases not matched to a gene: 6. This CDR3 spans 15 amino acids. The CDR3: CASSLWDRGGHEQFF. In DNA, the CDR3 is TGTGCCAGCAGCTTATGGGACAGGGGAGGACATGAGCAGTTCTTC.

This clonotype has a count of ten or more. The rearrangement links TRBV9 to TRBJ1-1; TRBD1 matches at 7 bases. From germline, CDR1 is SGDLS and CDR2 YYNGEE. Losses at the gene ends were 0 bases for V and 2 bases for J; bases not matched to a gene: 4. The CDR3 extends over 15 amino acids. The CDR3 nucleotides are TGTGCCAGCAGCGTAGGACAGGGCCGAAACACTGAAGCTTTCTTT. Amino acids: CASSVGQGRNTEAFF.

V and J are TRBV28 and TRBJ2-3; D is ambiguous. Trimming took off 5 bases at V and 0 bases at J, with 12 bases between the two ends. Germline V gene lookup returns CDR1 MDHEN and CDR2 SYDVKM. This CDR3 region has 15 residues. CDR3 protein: CASSRSTPSTDTQYF. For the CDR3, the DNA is TGTGCCAGCAGTCGAAGCACCCCCAGCACAGATACGCAGTATTTT.

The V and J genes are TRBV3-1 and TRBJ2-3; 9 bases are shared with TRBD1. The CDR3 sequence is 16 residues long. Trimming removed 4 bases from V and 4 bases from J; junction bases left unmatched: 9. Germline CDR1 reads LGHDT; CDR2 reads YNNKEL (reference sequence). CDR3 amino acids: CASSRTGGASADTQYF. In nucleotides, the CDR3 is TGTGCCAGCAGCCGAACAGGGGGCGCGTCCGCAGATACGCAGTATTTT.